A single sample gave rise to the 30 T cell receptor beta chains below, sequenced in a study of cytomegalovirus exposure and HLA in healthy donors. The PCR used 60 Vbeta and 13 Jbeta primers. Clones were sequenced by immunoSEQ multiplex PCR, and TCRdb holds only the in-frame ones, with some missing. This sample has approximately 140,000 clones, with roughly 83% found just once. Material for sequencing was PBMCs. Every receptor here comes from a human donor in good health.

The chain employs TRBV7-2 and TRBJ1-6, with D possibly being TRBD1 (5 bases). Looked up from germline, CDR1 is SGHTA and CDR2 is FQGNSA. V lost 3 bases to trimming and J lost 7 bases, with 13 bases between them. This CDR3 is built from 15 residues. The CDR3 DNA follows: TGTGCCAGCAGCTTGGGGGGACGGATAAATTCACCCCTCCACTTT. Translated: CASSLGGRINSPLHF.

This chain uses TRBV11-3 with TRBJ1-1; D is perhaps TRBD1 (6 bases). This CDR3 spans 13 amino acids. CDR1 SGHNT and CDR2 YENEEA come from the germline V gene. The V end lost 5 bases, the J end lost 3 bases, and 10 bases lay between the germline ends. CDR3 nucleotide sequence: TGTGCCAGCAGCGCTGGGGGCTACACTGAAGCTTTCTTT. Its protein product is CASSAGGYTEAFF.

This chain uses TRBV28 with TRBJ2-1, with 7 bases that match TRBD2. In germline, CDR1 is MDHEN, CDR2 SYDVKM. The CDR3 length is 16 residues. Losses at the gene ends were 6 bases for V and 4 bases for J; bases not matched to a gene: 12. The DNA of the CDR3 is TGTGCCAGCAGGGCAGGGAGGGCGGCTGGTTACAATGAGCAGTTCTTC. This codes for CASRAGRAAGYNEQFF.

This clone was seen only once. In DNA form, the CDR3 reads TGTGCCAGCTCACCAGACAGGACCTCTGGAAACACCATATATTTT. Protein: CASSPDRTSGNTIYF. The V gene is TRBV18, the J gene TRBJ1-3; D may be TRBD1 (6 bases). Germline-derived CDR1 and CDR2 are KGHSH and LQKENI. V lost 2 bases, J lost 0 bases, and 8 bases lay in between. The CDR3 totals 15 residues.

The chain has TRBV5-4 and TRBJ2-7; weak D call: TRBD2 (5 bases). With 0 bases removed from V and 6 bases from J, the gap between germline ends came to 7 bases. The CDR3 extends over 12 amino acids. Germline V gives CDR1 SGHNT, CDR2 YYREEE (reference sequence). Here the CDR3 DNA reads TGTGCCAGCAGCTTGGATGAGGGCGAGCAGTACTTC. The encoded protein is CASSLDEGEQYF.

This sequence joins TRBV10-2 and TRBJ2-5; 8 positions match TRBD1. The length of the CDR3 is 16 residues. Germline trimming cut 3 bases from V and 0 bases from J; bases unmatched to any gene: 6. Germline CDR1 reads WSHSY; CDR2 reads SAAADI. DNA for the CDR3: TGCGCCAGCAGTGATAAGGGGACAGGCCACCAAGAGACCCAGTACTTC. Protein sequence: CASSDKGTGHQETQYF.

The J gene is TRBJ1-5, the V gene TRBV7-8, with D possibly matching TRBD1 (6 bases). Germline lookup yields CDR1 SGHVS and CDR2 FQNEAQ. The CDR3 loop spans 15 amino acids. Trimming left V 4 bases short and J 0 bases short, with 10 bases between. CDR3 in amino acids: CASSSSDSSNQPQHF. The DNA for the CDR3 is TGTGCCAGCAGCTCATCGGACAGTAGCAATCAGCCCCAGCATTTT.

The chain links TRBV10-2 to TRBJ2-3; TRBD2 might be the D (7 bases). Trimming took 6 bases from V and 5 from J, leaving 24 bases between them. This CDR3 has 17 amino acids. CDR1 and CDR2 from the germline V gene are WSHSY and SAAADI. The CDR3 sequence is CASRELPTGGRLDTQYF. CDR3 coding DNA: TGCGCCAGCAGAGAACTACCCACGGGGGGCCGTCTAGATACGCAGTATTTT.

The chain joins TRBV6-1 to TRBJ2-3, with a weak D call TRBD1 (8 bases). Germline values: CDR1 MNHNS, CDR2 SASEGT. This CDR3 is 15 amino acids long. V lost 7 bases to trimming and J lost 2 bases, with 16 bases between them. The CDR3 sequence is CASMRAGQVTDTQYF. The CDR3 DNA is TGTGCCAGCATGAGAGCGGGACAGGTCACAGATACGCAGTATTTT.

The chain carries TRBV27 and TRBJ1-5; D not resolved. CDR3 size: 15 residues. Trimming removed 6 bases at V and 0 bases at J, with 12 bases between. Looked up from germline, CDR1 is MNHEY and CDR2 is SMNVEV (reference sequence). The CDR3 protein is CASSPRPVSNQPQHF. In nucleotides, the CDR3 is TGTGCCAGCAGCCCCCGTCCAGTTAGCAATCAGCCCCAGCATTTT.

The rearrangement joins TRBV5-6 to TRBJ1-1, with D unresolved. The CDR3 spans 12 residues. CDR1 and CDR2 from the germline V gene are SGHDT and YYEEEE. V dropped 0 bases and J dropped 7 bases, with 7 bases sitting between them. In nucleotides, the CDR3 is TGTGCCAGCAGCTTGGCCGCCGGTGAAGCTTTCTTT. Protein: CASSLAAGEAFF.

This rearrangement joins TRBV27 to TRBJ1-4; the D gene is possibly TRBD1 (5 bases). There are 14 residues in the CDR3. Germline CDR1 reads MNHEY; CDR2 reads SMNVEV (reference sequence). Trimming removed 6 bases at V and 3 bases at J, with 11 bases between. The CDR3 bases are TGTGCCAGCAGATCGTTGGGGCCTAATGAAAAACTGTTTTTT. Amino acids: CASRSLGPNEKLFF.

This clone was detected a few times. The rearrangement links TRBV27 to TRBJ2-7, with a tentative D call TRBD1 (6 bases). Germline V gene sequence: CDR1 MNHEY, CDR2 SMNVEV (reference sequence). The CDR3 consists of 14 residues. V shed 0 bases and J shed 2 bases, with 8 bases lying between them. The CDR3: CASSLSTGTYEQYF. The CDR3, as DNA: TGTGCCAGCAGTTTATCGACAGGTACCTACGAGCAGTACTTC.

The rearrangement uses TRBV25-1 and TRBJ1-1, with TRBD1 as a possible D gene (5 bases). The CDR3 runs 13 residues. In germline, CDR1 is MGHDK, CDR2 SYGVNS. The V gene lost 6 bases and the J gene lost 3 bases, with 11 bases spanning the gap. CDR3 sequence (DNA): TGTGCCAGCAGGCGGGGGTTGGACACTGAAGCTTTCTTT. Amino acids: CASRRGLDTEAFF.

CDR3 DNA: TGTGCCAGCAGTGAGGTCGGGAACTCCTACGAGCAGTACTTC. As protein: CASSEVGNSYEQYF. The chain has TRBV25-1 and TRBJ2-7; D possibly corresponds to TRBD2 (5 bases). V was cut by 3 bases and J by 0 bases, with 9 bases left in between. Germline CDR1 reads MGHDK; CDR2 reads SYGVNS. The CDR3 covers 14 residues.

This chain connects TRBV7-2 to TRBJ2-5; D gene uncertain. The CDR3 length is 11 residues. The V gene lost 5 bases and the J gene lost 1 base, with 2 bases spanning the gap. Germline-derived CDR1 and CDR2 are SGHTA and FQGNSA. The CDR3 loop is CASSLQETQYF. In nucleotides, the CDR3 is TGTGCCAGCAGCCTCCAAGAGACCCAGTACTTC.

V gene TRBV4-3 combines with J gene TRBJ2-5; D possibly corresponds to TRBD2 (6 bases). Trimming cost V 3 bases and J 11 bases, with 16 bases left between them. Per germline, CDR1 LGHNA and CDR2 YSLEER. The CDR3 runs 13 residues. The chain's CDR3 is CASSQQTSWEQYF. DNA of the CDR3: TGCGCCAGCAGCCAGCAGACTAGTTGGGAGCAGTACTTC.

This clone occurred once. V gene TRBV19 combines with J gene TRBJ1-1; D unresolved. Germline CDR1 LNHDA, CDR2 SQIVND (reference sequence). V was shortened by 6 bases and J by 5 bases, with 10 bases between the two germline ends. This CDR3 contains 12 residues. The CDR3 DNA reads TGTGCCAGTAGGGAAGCGAGGACTGAAGCTTTCTTT. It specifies CASREARTEAFF.

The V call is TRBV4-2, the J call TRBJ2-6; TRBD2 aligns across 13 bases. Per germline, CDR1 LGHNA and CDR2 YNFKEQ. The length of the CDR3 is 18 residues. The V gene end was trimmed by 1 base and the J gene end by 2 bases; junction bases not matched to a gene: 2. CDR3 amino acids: CASSQVGLAGAGANVLTF. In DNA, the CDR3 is TGTGCCAGCAGCCAAGTCGGACTAGCGGGGGCTGGGGCCAACGTCCTGACTTTC.

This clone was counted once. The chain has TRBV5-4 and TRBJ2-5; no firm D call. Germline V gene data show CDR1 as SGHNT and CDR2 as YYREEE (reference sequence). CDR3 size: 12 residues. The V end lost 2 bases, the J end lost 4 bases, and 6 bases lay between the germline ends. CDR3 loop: CASSFEPETQYF. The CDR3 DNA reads TGTGCCAGCAGCTTTGAGCCAGAGACCCAGTACTTC. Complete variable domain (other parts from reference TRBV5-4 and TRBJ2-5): ETGVTQSPTHLIKTRGQQVTLRCSSQSGHNTVSWYQQALGQGPQFIFQYYREEENGRGNFPPRFSGLQFPNYSSELNVNALELDDSALYLCASSFEPETQYFGPGTRLLVL.

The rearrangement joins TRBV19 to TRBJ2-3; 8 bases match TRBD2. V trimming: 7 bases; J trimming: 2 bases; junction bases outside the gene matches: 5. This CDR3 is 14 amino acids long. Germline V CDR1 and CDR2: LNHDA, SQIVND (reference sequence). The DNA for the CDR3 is TGTGCCAGTACACCGGGGGGGATCACAGATACGCAGTATTTT. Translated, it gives CASTPGGITDTQYF.

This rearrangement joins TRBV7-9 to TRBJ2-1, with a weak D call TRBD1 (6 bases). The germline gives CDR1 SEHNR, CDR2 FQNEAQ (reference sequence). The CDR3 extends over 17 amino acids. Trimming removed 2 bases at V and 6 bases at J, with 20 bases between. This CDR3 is CASSLPRGRKVGNEQFF. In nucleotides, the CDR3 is TGTGCCAGCAGCTTACCCAGGGGTCGGAAAGTTGGCAATGAGCAGTTCTTC.

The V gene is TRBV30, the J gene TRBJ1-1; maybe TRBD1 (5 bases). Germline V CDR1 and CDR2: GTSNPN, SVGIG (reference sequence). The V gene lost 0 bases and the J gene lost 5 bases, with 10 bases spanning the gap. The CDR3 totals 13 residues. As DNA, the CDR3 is TGTGCCTGGAGTGTGGGGCGGTGGACTGAAGCTTTCTTT. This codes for CAWSVGRWTEAFF. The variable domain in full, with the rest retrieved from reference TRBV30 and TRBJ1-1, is SQTIHQWPATLVQPVGSPLSLECTVEGTSNPNLYWYRQAAGRGLQLLFYSVGIGQISSEVPQNLSASRPQDRQFILSSKKLLLSDSGFYLCAWSVGRWTEAFFGQGTRLTVV.

The CDR3 region is CASSSFGTRVTASLPQHF. CDR3 DNA sequence: TGTGCCAGCAGTTCATTCGGGACAAGGGTAACGGCCTCTCTACCCCAGCATTTT. This chain joins TRBV28 and TRBJ1-5; D perhaps matches TRBD1 (6 bases). The CDR3 contains 18 residues. In germline, CDR1 is MDHEN, CDR2 SYDVKM. V was cut by 4 bases and J by 10 bases, with 29 bases left in between. The full variable domain, its missing parts supplied by reference TRBV28 and TRBJ1-5, is DVKVTQSSRYLVKRTGEKVFLECVQDMDHENMFWYRQDPGLGLRLIYFSYDVKMKEKGDIPEGYSVSREKKERFSLILESASTNQTSMYLCASSSFGTRVTASLPQHFGDGTRLSIL.

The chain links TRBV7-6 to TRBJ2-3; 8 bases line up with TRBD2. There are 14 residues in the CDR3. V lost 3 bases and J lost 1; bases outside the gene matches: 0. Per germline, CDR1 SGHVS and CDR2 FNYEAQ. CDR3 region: CASSFSGGTDTQYF. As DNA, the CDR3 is TGTGCCAGCAGCTTTAGCGGGGGCACAGATACGCAGTATTTT.

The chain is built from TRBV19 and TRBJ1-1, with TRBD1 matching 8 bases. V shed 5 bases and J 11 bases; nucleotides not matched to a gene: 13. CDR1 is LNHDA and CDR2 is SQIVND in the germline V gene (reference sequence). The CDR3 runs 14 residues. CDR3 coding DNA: TGTGCCAGTAGTCCCCGGACAGGGATTCGTTGGGCTTTCTTT. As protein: CASSPRTGIRWAFF.

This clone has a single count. In DNA form, the CDR3 reads TGTGCCAGCAGCGGGGGCCAGGGGACCCAGTACTTC. This sequence encodes CASSGGQGTQYF. This rearrangement joins TRBV5-6 to TRBJ2-5, with D possibly being TRBD1 (6 bases). The CDR3 totals 12 residues. The germline V gene encodes CDR1 SGHDT and CDR2 YYEEEE. Between the trimmed V and J ends, which lost 4 bases and 7 bases, there was a span of 11 bases.

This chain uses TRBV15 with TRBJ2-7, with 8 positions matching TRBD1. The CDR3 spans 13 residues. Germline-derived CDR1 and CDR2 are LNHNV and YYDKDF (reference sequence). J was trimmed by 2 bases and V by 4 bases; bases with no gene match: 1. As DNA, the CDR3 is TGTGCCACCAGCACGGACAGGGCCTACGAGCAGTACTTC. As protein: CATSTDRAYEQYF.

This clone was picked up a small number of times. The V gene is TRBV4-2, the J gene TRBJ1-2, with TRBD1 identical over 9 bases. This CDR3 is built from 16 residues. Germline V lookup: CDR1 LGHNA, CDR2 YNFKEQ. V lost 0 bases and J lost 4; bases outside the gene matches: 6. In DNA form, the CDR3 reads TGTGCCAGCAGCCAAGAACAGGGGGCGTATGGCTATGGCTACACCTTC. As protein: CASSQEQGAYGYGYTF.

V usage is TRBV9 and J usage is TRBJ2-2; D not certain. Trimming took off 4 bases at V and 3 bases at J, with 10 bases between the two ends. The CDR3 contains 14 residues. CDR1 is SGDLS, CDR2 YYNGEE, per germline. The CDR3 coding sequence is TGTGCCAGCAGCCCCCACTCGGACACCGGGGAGCTGTTTTTT. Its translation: CASSPHSDTGELFF.